A single sample is the source of the 7 T cell receptor beta chains below, sequenced in a study of Graves' ophthalmopathy and Graves' hyperthyroidism. The study amplified TCR beta CDR3 regions using RNA transcripts. HTBI-primed RT-PCR formed the first round, and a multiplex PCR formed the second. Each CDR3 protein is one row after TCRdb ran MiXCR on the multiplex PCR reads. The sample has about 660,000 distinct CDR3 sequences, roughly 41% seen once. The material sequenced was peripheral blood. These receptor sequences come from an adult man with Graves' ophthalmopathy.

This clonotype came up many times. The chain is built from TRBV14 and TRBJ1-4, with no clear D. The ends were cut back, 4 bases at V and 8 bases at J, with 11 bases in the middle. The CDR3 has 13 residues. The V gene's germline CDR1 is SGHDN and CDR2 FVKESK. The CDR3 DNA reads as TGTGCCAGCAGCCCCTCATACCCCGAAAAACTGTTTTTT. This gives the protein CASSPSYPEKLFF.

This chain links TRBV7-2 with TRBJ1-6; 9 bases map to TRBD1. Germline V gives CDR1 SGHTA, CDR2 FQGNSA. The CDR3 covers 14 residues. J was trimmed by 11 bases and V by 6 bases; bases with no gene match: 8. The CDR3: CASSPGTGRTPLHF. In nucleotides, the CDR3 is TGTGCCAGCAGTCCCGGGACAGGGCGGACACCCCTCCACTTT. Filled out from reference TRBV7-2 and TRBJ1-6, the complete variable domain reads GAGVSQSPSNKVTEKGKDVELRCDPISGHTALYWYRQSLGQGLEFLIYFQGNSAPDKSGLPSDRFSAERTGGSVSTLTIQRTQQEDSAVYLCASSPGTGRTPLHFGNGTRLTVT.

The chain links TRBV7-9 to TRBJ1-2, with D perhaps matching TRBD1 (5 bases). This CDR3 has 13 residues. From germline, CDR1 is SEHNR and CDR2 FQNEAQ (reference sequence). Trimming left V 5 bases short and J 7 bases short, with 14 bases between. CDR3: CASSRDSYSGYTF. DNA of the CDR3: TGTGCCAGCAGCCGCGACAGCTACTCTGGCTACACCTTC. Combining the CDR3 with reference TRBV7-9 and TRBJ1-2 gives the whole variable domain DTGVSQNPRHKITKRGQNVTFRCDPISEHNRLYWYRQTLGQGPEFLTYFQNEAQLEKSRLLSDRFSAERPKGSFSTLEIQRTEQGDSAMYLCASSRDSYSGYTFGSGTRLTVV.

V gene TRBV2 combines with J gene TRBJ2-5, with 11 bases matching TRBD2. This CDR3 comprises 14 residues. V was pared by 7 bases and J by 5 bases, with 6 bases of the junction left unmatched. Germline CDR1 reads SNHLY; CDR2 reads FYNNEI. The CDR3 is CASTTGLAGETQYF. CDR3 DNA sequence: TGTGCCAGCACCACCGGACTAGCGGGTGAGACCCAGTACTTC.

This clonotype was counted a few times. V gene TRBV5-4 combines with J gene TRBJ2-2; no firm D call. Germline V CDR1 and CDR2: SGHNT, YYREEE (reference sequence). Trimming pared 0 bases from V and 3 bases from J, leaving 9 bases between. There are 15 residues in the CDR3. The CDR3 nucleotides read TGTGCCAGCAGCTTGGAACAGAGTTACACCGGGGAGCTGTTTTTT. Protein: CASSLEQSYTGELFF.

Comment on this clonotype: One end of the junction varies from germline; a read error may be responsible. The rearrangement links TRBV19 to TRBJ1-5; TRBD1 matches at 8 bases. CDR3 length: 15 amino acids. From germline, CDR1 is LNHDA and CDR2 SQIVND (reference sequence). The DNA of the CDR3 is TGTGCTAGTAGTGGGACAGGCTCTATCAATCAGCCCCAGCATTTT. It specifies CASSGTGSINQPQHF.

Details on this clonotype: The junction departs from the called germline gene at one end, perhaps through a read error. The V and J genes are TRBV7-8 and TRBJ2-5; perhaps TRBD2 as D (5 bases). Germline CDR1 and CDR2: SGHVS and FQNEAQ. The CDR3 loop spans 15 amino acids. The DNA for the CDR3 is TGTGCCAACAGCTTAGCTTCGCGGGTGGAGGAGACCCAGTACTTC. Encoded protein: CANSLASRVEETQYF.